These 27 T cell receptor beta chains were sequenced from one sample in a study of cytomegalovirus exposure and HLA in healthy donors. The protocol was immunoSEQ multiplex PCR, while the TCRdb copy is restricted to in-frame clones and leaves out a portion. The data hold around 200,000 clones, with about 86% observed a single time. The source material was PBMCs. The receptor set was obtained from a woman between 18 and 29 years old in good health and CMV-seropositive.

V is TRBV5-3 and J is TRBJ1-1; no reliable D call. TRBV5-3 is recorded as an ORF, its role being uncertain. V was cut by 7 bases and J by 0 bases, with 13 bases left in between. The CDR3 loop spans 14 amino acids. DNA for the CDR3: TGTGCCAGAGGAAGGGAGGGTCTGAACACTGAAGCTTTCTTT. Amino acid sequence: CARGREGLNTEAFF.

CDR3 DNA sequence: TGTGCCAGCACTGACGGAGAACCGAACACCGGGGAGCTGTTTTTT. It yields the protein CASTDGEPNTGELFF. The chain uses TRBV7-9 and TRBJ2-2, with D unresolved. The germline gives CDR1 SEHNR, CDR2 FQNEAQ (reference sequence). CDR3 size: 15 residues. V lost 7 bases and J lost 0, with 12 bases in between.

V is TRBV10-3 and J is TRBJ1-5; D possibly corresponds to TRBD1 (6 bases). V dropped 7 bases and J dropped 3 bases, with 10 bases sitting between them. CDR1 is ENHRY, CDR2 SYGVKD, per germline. There are 13 residues in the CDR3. The chain's CDR3 is CAIKPGDNQPQHF. CDR3 sequence (DNA): TGTGCCATCAAACCAGGGGACAATCAGCCCCAGCATTTT.

This rearrangement joins TRBV4-1 to TRBJ2-3; 9 bases line up with TRBD2. The CDR3 loop spans 15 amino acids. J gave up 7 bases and V 4 bases, and 9 bases lay outside the gene matches. Germline CDR1 reads MGHRA; CDR2 reads YSYEKL. CDR3 in amino acids: CASSPLASGVYTQYF. CDR3 DNA sequence: TGCGCCAGCAGCCCCCTGGCTAGCGGGGTTTATACGCAGTATTTT.

The chain is built from TRBV20-1 and TRBJ1-2; D is unresolved. V lost 3 bases to trimming and J lost 13 bases, with 15 bases between them. CDR3 length equals 11 residues. From germline, CDR1 is DFQATT and CDR2 SNEGSKA (reference sequence). This CDR3 is CSASFGEVFTF. The DNA for the CDR3 is TGCAGTGCTAGTTTCGGGGAGGTGTTCACCTTC.

The J gene is TRBJ1-3, the V gene TRBV7-9; D unresolved. The V end was cut by 4 bases, the J end by 5 bases, with 15 bases between. The CDR3 consists of 15 residues. The germline CDR1 and CDR2 sequences are SEHNR and FQNEAQ (reference sequence). This chain's CDR3 is CASSSTEQERNTIYF. CDR3 nucleotide sequence: TGTGCCAGCAGCTCTACAGAACAAGAGAGAAACACCATATATTTT.

This clone was seen a handful of times. The rearrangement uses TRBV19 and TRBJ1-1, with 9 bases fitting TRBD1. CDR3 length: 14 residues. Germline CDR1 is LNHDA and CDR2 is SQIVND (reference sequence). Losses at the gene ends were 5 bases for V and 1 base for J; bases not matched to a gene: 2. The CDR3, as DNA: TGTGCCAGTAGTGGGGACAGGGCGAACACTGAAGCTTTCTTT. Protein sequence: CASSGDRANTEAFF.

The sample holds one count of this clone. In the same sample, other DNA sequences code for this CDR3. The chain carries TRBV27 and TRBJ1-1; 7 bases match TRBD1. The CDR3 is 15 residues long. Per the germline V gene, CDR1 is MNHEY and CDR2 is SMNVEV (reference sequence). The V and J ends lost 4 bases and 1 base, in that order; junction bases with no gene match: 6. The CDR3 sequence is CASSSSGTANTEAFF. The DNA of the CDR3 is TGTGCCAGCAGTTCCTCCGGGACAGCGAACACTGAAGCTTTCTTT.

The sample holds a few counts of this clone. The chain is built from TRBV4-1 and TRBJ1-5, with no clear D. The CDR3 is 13 amino acids. Germline lookup yields CDR1 MGHRA and CDR2 YSYEKL. Trimming removed 2 bases from V and 11 bases from J, with 13 bases in between. As DNA, the CDR3 is TGCGCCAGCAGCCAAATCCTGGGAGAGGCCCAGCATTTT. Protein: CASSQILGEAQHF.

The rearrangement links TRBV19 to TRBJ2-5; D possibly corresponds to TRBD1 (5 bases). V gave up 1 base and J gave up 3 bases, with 12 bases separating them. The CDR3 has 15 amino acids. The germline CDR1 and CDR2 sequences are LNHDA and SQIVND (reference sequence). The CDR3 reads CASSIAQGSEETQYF. The CDR3 DNA follows: TGTGCCAGTAGTATAGCCCAGGGTTCCGAAGAGACCCAGTACTTC.

This clone was seen a single time. The chain employs TRBV5-1 and TRBJ1-1; no clear D. The V end was cut by 1 base, the J end by 1 base, with 11 bases between. The CDR3 has 15 residues. The germline V gene encodes CDR1 SGHRS and CDR2 YFSETQ. The CDR3 DNA sequence: TGCGCCAGCAGCTTGAACCGGGTGCAGAACACTGAAGCTTTCTTT. Translated, it gives CASSLNRVQNTEAFF.

This clone was counted a few times. V and J are TRBV6-1 and TRBJ2-7; the match to TRBD2 covers 9 bases. The CDR3 is made up of 15 amino acids. The germline V gene encodes CDR1 MNHNS and CDR2 SASEGT. V lost 6 bases, J lost 5 bases, and 11 bases stayed unmatched. CDR3 nucleotides: TGTGCCAGCAGCCTTTTAGCGGGGGAAGATAACGAGCAGTACTTC. Protein: CASSLLAGEDNEQYF.

The V and J genes are TRBV15 and TRBJ2-7, with 8 bases that match TRBD2. The CDR3 is made up of 13 amino acids. The germline gives CDR1 LNHNV, CDR2 YYDKDF (reference sequence). J was trimmed by 3 bases and V by 6 bases; bases with no gene match: 4. For the CDR3, the DNA is TGTGCCACCAGTCGGGGGGGCCTCTACGAGCAGTACTTC. It specifies CATSRGGLYEQYF.

This clone came up a few times. The V gene is TRBV10-1, the J gene TRBJ2-2, with TRBD2 identical over 8 bases. The germline gives CDR1 WNHNN, CDR2 SYGVQD (reference sequence). The CDR3 length is 14 residues. V lost 6 bases to trimming and J lost 4 bases; unmatched junction nucleotides: 4. The CDR3 bases are TGCGCCAGCAGCGCGGGGGGCCTCACCGGGGAGCTGTTTTTT. Protein product: CASSAGGLTGELFF.

The chain combines TRBV28 with TRBJ2-5; D is uncertain. CDR1 is MDHEN and CDR2 is SYDVKM in the germline V gene. This CDR3 has 11 residues. The V end lost 5 bases, the J end lost 5 bases, and 6 bases lay between the germline ends. The CDR3 reads CASSSRETQYF. CDR3 coding DNA: TGTGCCAGCAGTAGCAGGGAGACCCAGTACTTC.

The chain combines TRBV5-1 with TRBJ2-5, with 7 bases aligning to TRBD2. V lost 4 bases to trimming and J lost 5 bases; unmatched junction nucleotides: 11. Germline CDR1 and CDR2: SGHRS and YFSETQ. The CDR3 contains 15 residues. In DNA form, the CDR3 reads TGCGCCAGCAGCCTCGGGGGGACGGATGCGGAGACCCAGTACTTC. It codes for CASSLGGTDAETQYF.

This rearrangement joins TRBV27 to TRBJ2-3; TRBD2 aligns across 13 bases. Germline CDR1 and CDR2: MNHEY and SMNVEV (reference sequence). Trimming at V came to 6 bases and at J to 4 bases, leaving 4 bases not matched to a gene. The CDR3 has 15 residues. The CDR3 sequence: CASRRLAGGSDTQYF. CDR3 nucleotides: TGTGCCAGCAGGAGACTAGCGGGGGGTTCAGATACGCAGTATTTT.

This chain connects TRBV2 to TRBJ1-4; TRBD1 agrees at 8 bases. V shed 7 bases and J 7 bases; nucleotides not matched to a gene: 11. Germline values: CDR1 SNHLY, CDR2 FYNNEI. The CDR3 is 15 amino acids. The CDR3 is CASNKGRQGIEKLFF. The CDR3 nucleotides are TGTGCCAGCAATAAGGGGAGACAGGGGATTGAAAAACTGTTTTTT.

CDR3 amino acids: CASSPGGVHGSGANVLTF. CDR3 in DNA: TGTGCCAGCAGCCCCGGGGGGGTCCACGGCTCTGGGGCCAACGTCCTGACTTTC. The chain combines TRBV28 with TRBJ2-6, with 8 nucleotides matching TRBD2. The CDR3 is 18 amino acids. Per germline, CDR1 MDHEN and CDR2 SYDVKM. V was clipped by 6 bases and J by 0 bases; unmatched bases: 10.

J is TRBJ1-4 and V is TRBV28; 7 nucleotides agree with TRBD1. Trimming removed 5 bases from V and 9 bases from J; junction bases left unmatched: 12. The CDR3 has 15 amino acids. In germline, CDR1 is MDHEN, CDR2 SYDVKM. CDR3 DNA sequence: TGTGCCAGCAGTCCCGCCGTGGGGGGACAGAAAAAACTGTTTTTT. Its translation: CASSPAVGGQKKLFF.

The chain carries TRBV19 and TRBJ1-2, with 7 bases aligning to TRBD1. The CDR3 spans 18 residues. The trim removed 3 bases at V and 0 bases at J, leaving 13 bases unmatched. The V gene's germline CDR1 is LNHDA and CDR2 SQIVND (reference sequence). The CDR3 region is CASSIVGGRVGPNYGYTF. The CDR3 bases are TGTGCCAGTAGTATTGTAGGGGGCCGGGTCGGGCCTAACTATGGCTACACCTTC.

CDR3 in amino acids: CASKGTGESYTF. The CDR3 coding sequence is TGTGCCAGCAAGGGGACAGGCGAAAGTTACACCTTC. This rearrangement joins TRBV2 to TRBJ1-2; TRBD1 agrees at 8 bases. The CDR3 spans 12 residues. Germline-derived CDR1 and CDR2 are SNHLY and FYNNEI. With V trimmed by 7 bases and J by 11 bases, 9 bases remained unmatched.

The rearrangement links TRBV7-9 to TRBJ1-5, with TRBD1 matching 9 bases. Unmatched junction bases numbered 9, after V lost 5 bases and J lost 7 bases. This CDR3 is built from 15 residues. From germline, CDR1 is SEHNR and CDR2 FQNEAQ (reference sequence). Here the CDR3 DNA reads TGTGCCAGCAGCGCAACCGCGACAGGGGGACAGCCCCAGCATTTT. Translating it yields CASSATATGGQPQHF. Looking up the rest from reference TRBV7-9 and TRBJ1-5 gives the full variable domain: DTGVSQNPRHKITKRGQNVTFRCDPISEHNRLYWYRQTLGQGPEFLTYFQNEAQLEKSRLLSDRFSAERPKGSFSTLEIQRTEQGDSAMYLCASSATATGGQPQHFGDGTRLSIL.

This rearrangement joins TRBV28 to TRBJ1-5; D gene unclear. Germline CDR1 reads MDHEN; CDR2 reads SYDVKM. Trimming removed 0 bases at V and 5 bases at J, with 14 bases between. The CDR3 totals 16 residues. CDR3 DNA sequence: TGTGCCAGCAGTTTATGGGGCTCGGGAGGATATCAGCCCCAGCATTTT. Protein sequence: CASSLWGSGGYQPQHF. The variable domain in full, completed from reference TRBV28 and TRBJ1-5, reads DVKVTQSSRYLVKRTGEKVFLECVQDMDHENMFWYRQDPGLGLRLIYFSYDVKMKEKGDIPEGYSVSREKKERFSLILESASTNQTSMYLCASSLWGSGGYQPQHFGDGTRLSIL.

CDR3 bases: TGTGCCAGCACCTCCTATCGTAGCGACACAGATACGCAGTATTTT. Amino acids: CASTSYRSDTDTQYF. The V and J genes are TRBV7-9 and TRBJ2-3; D perhaps matches TRBD2 (5 bases). CDR1 is SEHNR, CDR2 FQNEAQ, per germline (reference sequence). Trimming took off 7 bases at V and 2 bases at J, with 16 bases between the two ends. The CDR3 is 15 amino acids.

This clone occurred a few times. The CDR3 sequence: CASSSRAGEYF. CDR3 sequence (DNA): TGTGCCAGCAGTTCTCGAGCGGGGGAGTACTTC. The genes are TRBV2 and TRBJ2-7; 8 positions agree with TRBD2. Looked up from germline, CDR1 is SNHLY and CDR2 is FYNNEI. CDR3 size: 11 residues. Germline trimming cut 5 bases from V and 11 bases from J; bases unmatched to any gene: 5.

The V gene is TRBV7-8, the J gene TRBJ1-5, with no clear D. Trimming stripped 6 bases from V and 0 bases from J, with 12 bases between. The CDR3 spans 15 residues. Germline lookup yields CDR1 SGHVS and CDR2 FQNEAQ. The CDR3 DNA sequence: TGTGCCAGCAGTCTAGACGGTTATAGCAATCAGCCCCAGCATTTT. It translates to CASSLDGYSNQPQHF.